This entry lists 7 T cell receptor beta chains sequenced from one sample in a study of T cells in Graves' hyperthyroidism and ophthalmopathy. TCR beta CDR3 regions were amplified from RNA. When the TCR CDR3 underwent first-round RT-PCR, the HTBI primer set was used. TCRdb reprocessed the multiplex PCR reads with MiXCR, giving one entry per CDR3 protein. This sample has roughly 380,000 distinct CDR3 sequences, with roughly 14% found just once. Sample: blood. Receptors originate from a woman aged 55 to 70 with Graves' hyperthyroidism.

This clonotype was counted many times. CDR3 bases: TGTGCCAGCAGAGACAGGGGGAACAATATGAACACTGAAGCTTTCTTT. It codes for CASRDRGNNMNTEAFF. The chain combines TRBV27 with TRBJ1-1; 9 positions match TRBD1. In germline, CDR1 is MNHEY, CDR2 SMNVEV (reference sequence). The CDR3 length is 16 residues. V trimming: 6 bases; J trimming: 0 bases; junction bases outside the gene matches: 8.

This clonotype was recorded at least ten times. This sequence joins TRBV3-1 and TRBJ2-7; D gene unclear. CDR3 length equals 10 residues. V lost 2 bases, J lost 4 bases, and 0 bases lay in between. Per germline, CDR1 LGHDT and CDR2 YNNKEL (reference sequence). DNA of the CDR3: TGTGCCAGCAGCCAATACGAGCAGTACTTC. Encoded protein: CASSQYEQYF.

Only a few counts were recorded for this clonotype. V is TRBV19 and J is TRBJ1-4, with no clear D. Germline lookup yields CDR1 LNHDA and CDR2 SQIVND (reference sequence). CDR3 length equals 12 residues. V lost 3 bases to trimming and J lost 7 bases, with 6 bases between them. The CDR3 is CASSIGREKLFF. The CDR3 coding sequence is TGTGCCAGTAGTATTGGACGTGAAAAACTGTTTTTT.

A few counts support this clonotype. V usage is TRBV7-9 and J usage is TRBJ2-3, with D uncertain. Trimming pared 5 bases from V and 4 bases from J, leaving 10 bases between. Germline-derived CDR1 and CDR2 are SEHNR and FQNEAQ (reference sequence). This CDR3 region has 13 residues. CDR3 nucleotides: TGTGCCAGCAGCCCAAAAGGCTCAGATACGCAGTATTTT. Translation gives CASSPKGSDTQYF.

There are many counts of this clonotype. The chain joins TRBV2 to TRBJ1-4, with 8 bases fitting TRBD1. CDR1 SNHLY and CDR2 FYNNEI come from the germline V gene. This CDR3 spans 14 amino acids. The junction had 7 bases not matched to a gene; V was cut back by 5 bases and J by 8 bases. The CDR3 DNA reads as TGTGCCAGCAGTTCGACAGGGGAACGGGAAAAACTGTTTTTT. Translating it yields CASSSTGEREKLFF.

This clonotype was detected many times. A read error may account for a junction end that differs from germline. The rearrangement joins TRBV12-3 or TRBV12-4 to TRBJ2-1; 9 bases are shared with TRBD2. The CDR3 spans 16 residues. CDR3 sequence reads: CTSSLGAGGPRDEQFF. As DNA, the CDR3 is TGTACCAGCAGTTTAGGGGCGGGAGGGCCTCGTGATGAGCAGTTCTTC.

This clonotype appeared many times. The chain links TRBV11-2 to TRBJ2-3; D unclear. This CDR3 spans 14 amino acids. Trimming stripped 6 bases from V and 1 base from J, with 11 bases between. The germline CDR1 and CDR2 sequences are SGHAT and FQNNGV. The chain's CDR3 is CASSSVQGTDTQYF. CDR3 bases: TGTGCCAGCAGTTCCGTTCAGGGCACAGATACGCAGTATTTT. Full variable domain (missing parts from reference TRBV11-2 and TRBJ2-3): EAGVAQSPRYKIIEKRQSVAFWCNPISGHATLYWYQQILGQGPKLLIQFQNNGVVDDSQLPKDRFSAERLKGVDSTLKIQPAKLEDSAVYLCASSSVQGTDTQYFGPGTRLTVL.